Following are 20 T cell receptor beta chains from one sample sequenced in a study of early T cells in non-severe SARS-CoV-2 infection. TCRdb fed the 5' RACE reads into MiXCR, producing one record per CDR3 protein. The profile covers about 50,000 distinct CDR3 sequences, with about a tenth appearing a single time and over 4% taken by the ten largest. The sequences come from whole blood, collected at baseline. The receptors derive from an adult who was a healthcare worker with PCR-confirmed SARS-CoV-2 infection or an uninfected control (not recorded which).

The count of this clonotype is one. This chain uses TRBV2 with TRBJ2-7, with D unresolved. Per the germline V gene, CDR1 is SNHLY and CDR2 is FYNNEI. The CDR3 totals 11 residues. Trimming took 4 bases from V and 5 from J, leaving 6 bases between them. The CDR3 DNA reads TGTGCCAGCAGTGTACGGGACGAGCAGTACTTC. The encoded protein is CASSVRDEQYF.

In its sample, this clonotype was seen once. This chain uses TRBV11-2 with TRBJ2-3; 10 bases are shared with TRBD2. Germline values: CDR1 SGHAT, CDR2 FQNNGV. The V gene end was trimmed by 1 base and the J gene end by 6 bases; junction bases not matched to a gene: 4. The length of the CDR3 is 15 residues. In nucleotides, the CDR3 is TGTGCCAGCAGCTTAGTTCTAGCGGGGGATGATACGCAGTATTTT. It is translated as CASSLVLAGDDTQYF.

This clonotype was observed a few times. V usage is TRBV7-9 and J usage is TRBJ2-1, with D perhaps matching TRBD1 or TRBD2 (5 bases each). CDR1 is SEHNR, CDR2 FQNEAQ, per germline (reference sequence). This CDR3 is 14 amino acids long. Deletions cut 4 bases from V and 7 bases from J, with 14 bases between. The CDR3 sequence is CASSSERGANEQFF. Here the CDR3 DNA reads TGTGCCAGCAGCTCGGAGAGGGGCGCAAATGAGCAGTTCTTC.

This clonotype occurred many times. At one boundary the junction diverges from the germline segment, which might be a read error. V and J are TRBV27 and TRBJ2-7, with 7 nucleotides matching TRBD1. The CDR3 contains 15 residues. The germline V gene encodes CDR1 MNHEY and CDR2 SMNVEV (reference sequence). The CDR3 nucleotides are TGTGCCAGCAGTCTTACGGTGACAGGGCCCTACGGGCAGTACTTC. Its translation: CASSLTVTGPYGQYF.

By sample share, this clonotype is medium-sized (0.01 to 0.1%). The genes are TRBV10-3 and TRBJ1-2, with a tentative D call TRBD1 (5 bases). CDR1 and CDR2 from the germline V gene are ENHRY and SYGVKD. V was clipped by 9 bases and J by 6 bases, with 8 bases between them. The CDR3 covers 10 residues. CDR3 in amino acids: CAIGVNGYTF. For the CDR3, the DNA is TGTGCCATAGGGGTTAATGGCTACACCTTC.

This clonotype was seen a handful of times. The CDR3 coding sequence is TGTGCCAGCAGCCGGGACAGGGGTATCAACGAGCAGTACTTC. Protein sequence: CASSRDRGINEQYF. The chain employs TRBV7-2 and TRBJ2-7; 10 bases are shared with TRBD1. CDR1 is SGHTA and CDR2 is FQGNSA in the germline V gene. The CDR3 runs to 14 residues. V shed 5 bases, J shed 5 bases, and the junction held 6 bases outside the gene matches.

This clonotype was seen a handful of times. One end of the junction fails to match germline, which may point to a read error. This chain links TRBV7-7 with TRBJ1-4; the D is unclear. This CDR3 contains 13 residues. Germline lookup yields CDR1 SSHAT and CDR2 FNYEAQ (reference sequence). This CDR3 reads CASSPRAFEKLFF. CDR3 in DNA: TGTGCTAGCAGCCCCAGAGCGTTCGAAAAACTGTTTTTT.

CDR3 sequence (DNA): TGCAGTGCTAGAGTGGAGTATTATAATTCACCCCTCCACTTT. It codes for CSARVEYYNSPLHF. V and J are TRBV20-1 and TRBJ1-6; D unclear. Deletions cut 1 base from V and 4 bases from J, with 8 bases between. This CDR3 contains 14 residues. Germline V gene sequence: CDR1 DFQATT, CDR2 SNEGSKA (reference sequence).

Only a few counts were recorded for this clonotype. The chain employs TRBV7-6 and TRBJ2-3; 11 bases agree with TRBD1. Germline CDR1 reads SGHVS; CDR2 reads FNYEAQ. Losses at the gene ends were 6 bases for V and 6 bases for J; bases not matched to a gene: 8. The CDR3 extends over 15 amino acids. Written as DNA, the CDR3 is TGTGCCAGCAGTGTGGGGACAGGGGGATGGGATACGCAGTATTTT. It translates to CASSVGTGGWDTQYF.

The chain links TRBV5-4 to TRBJ2-3, with 8 bases matching TRBD2. V dropped 2 bases and J dropped 3; count of bases not matched to a gene: 2. The germline V gene encodes CDR1 SGHNT and CDR2 YYREEE (reference sequence). This CDR3 spans 14 amino acids. The CDR3 protein is CASSLAGDTDTQYF. CDR3 nucleotide sequence: TGTGCCAGCAGCTTAGCGGGAGATACAGATACGCAGTATTTT.

The sample holds a few counts of this clonotype. The chain employs TRBV30 and TRBJ2-2; the D gene is possibly TRBD1 (5 bases). There are 12 residues in the CDR3. V lost 4 bases to trimming and J lost 4 bases, with 7 bases between them. Germline V gene data show CDR1 as GTSNPN and CDR2 as SVGIG (reference sequence). Written as DNA, the CDR3 is TGTGCCTGGAACAGGATCACCGGGGAGCTGTTTTTT. Its translation: CAWNRITGELFF.

This rearrangement joins TRBV11-2 to TRBJ1-1, with 7 bases fitting TRBD1. The junction had 5 bases not matched to a gene; V was cut back by 3 bases and J by 4 bases. CDR3 size: 14 residues. Germline lookup yields CDR1 SGHAT and CDR2 FQNNGV. The CDR3 here is CASSFMDRSTEAFF. The CDR3 coding sequence is TGTGCCAGCAGCTTTATGGACAGGAGCACTGAAGCTTTCTTT. The full variable domain, in which reference TRBV11-2 and TRBJ1-1 provide the parts outside the CDR3, is EAGVAQSPRYKIIEKRQSVAFWCNPISGHATLYWYQQILGQGPKLLIQFQNNGVVDDSQLPKDRFSAERLKGVDSTLKIQPAKLEDSAVYLCASSFMDRSTEAFFGQGTRLTVV.

This clonotype was seen ten or more times. The rearrangement links TRBV20-1 to TRBJ2-3; D is unresolved. The CDR3 consists of 16 residues. Germline values: CDR1 DFQATT, CDR2 SNEGSKA (reference sequence). The CDR3 bases are TGCAGCGGAGAGCATTTAATGTTAGCTAACACAGATACGCAGTATTTT. Its translation: CSGEHLMLANTDTQYF.

The chain is built from TRBV5-5 and TRBJ2-1; D call uncertain. Germline lookup yields CDR1 SGHKS and CDR2 YYEKEE (reference sequence). The CDR3 totals 16 residues. Between the trimmed V and J ends, which lost 4 bases and 8 bases, there was a span of 22 bases. CDR3 sequence (DNA): TGTGCCAGCAGCCGGGCGCTTGACTCCGTTGGGGATGAGCAGTTCTTC. Protein sequence: CASSRALDSVGDEQFF.

The table lists this clonotype with a count of one. The rearrangement joins TRBV5-1 to TRBJ2-5, with 9 bases matching TRBD1. This CDR3 is built from 14 residues. The J segment lost 4 bases and the V segment lost 1 base, leaving 2 bases of the junction unmatched. In germline, CDR1 is SGHRS, CDR2 YFSETQ. The CDR3 nucleotides read TGCGCCAGCAGCTTGACAGGGGGCGGAGAGACCCAGTACTTC. Its translation: CASSLTGGGETQYF.

This clonotype was picked up many times. This chain links TRBV18 with TRBJ1-6; TRBD1 aligns across 8 bases. Germline V gene sequence: CDR1 KGHSH, CDR2 LQKENI. J lost 7 bases, V lost 3 bases, and 11 bases had no gene match. The CDR3 totals 17 residues. The CDR3 sequence is CASSPQRQGTGNSPLHF. Here the CDR3 DNA reads TGTGCCAGCTCACCCCAAAGACAGGGGACTGGAAATTCACCCCTCCACTTT. Variable domain in full (rest from reference TRBV18 and TRBJ1-6): NAGVMQNPRHLVRRRGQEARLRCSPMKGHSHVYWYRQLPEEGLKFMVYLQKENIIDESGMPKERFSAEFPKEGPSILRIQQVVRGDSAAYFCASSPQRQGTGNSPLHFGNGTRLTVT.

The rearrangement uses TRBV6-5 and TRBJ1-1; no reliable D call. V gave up 7 bases and J gave up 6 bases, with 12 bases separating them. Looked up from germline, CDR1 is MNHEY and CDR2 is SVGAGI. The CDR3 covers 12 residues. Here the CDR3 reads CASKGSTSEAFF. The CDR3 DNA is TGTGCCAGCAAGGGCAGTACTTCTGAAGCTTTCTTT.

This clonotype was detected only a few times. V and J are TRBV4-2 and TRBJ2-2, with D possibly TRBD2 on 6 matching bases. Germline loops: CDR1 LGHNA, CDR2 YNFKEQ. The CDR3 has 19 residues. Trimming cost V 0 bases and J 1 base, with 18 bases left between them. CDR3 amino acids: CASSQDLRLASGNTGELFF. In nucleotides, the CDR3 is TGTGCCAGCAGCCAAGATCTAAGGCTAGCGTCAGGGAACACCGGGGAGCTGTTTTTT.

This clonotype was seen a handful of times. The rearrangement joins TRBV5-4 to TRBJ2-5, with 7 bases aligning to TRBD1. This CDR3 is 13 amino acids long. From germline, CDR1 is SGHNT and CDR2 YYREEE (reference sequence). Unmatched junction bases numbered 1, after V lost 4 bases and J lost 1 base. CDR3 DNA sequence: TGTGCCAGCAGCCGGGACAGCCAAGAGACCCAGTACTTC. Translated, it gives CASSRDSQETQYF.

This clonotype was recorded many times. V and J are TRBV5-1 and TRBJ2-5; D ambiguous. The V and J ends lost 2 bases and 2 bases respectively, with 7 bases between them. This CDR3 comprises 13 residues. CDR1 SGHRS and CDR2 YFSETQ come from the germline V gene. The CDR3 DNA sequence: TGCGCCAGCAGCTTAGACACACAAGAGACCCAGTACTTC. Protein sequence: CASSLDTQETQYF.